This T cell receptor beta chain came from a study of chemoradiotherapy in HPV16-positive cancers. For the study at large: A couple of HPV16-positive patients' cells yielded candidate HPV-specific clones and common motifs. Findings and caveats of the study: For HPV16-positive patients, expanding HPV-responsive T cells associated with longer recurrence-free survival.

V lost 2 bases, J lost 1 base, and 7 bases stayed unmatched. There are 16 residues in the CDR3. CDR1 ENHRY and CDR2 SYGVKD come from the germline V gene. Details on this clone: No antigen is known for it.

Sequencing used immunoSEQ multiplex PCR; TCRdb keeps in-frame clones, though not all of them. Found here are about 8,000 clones, 55% to 75% of them singletons; the top ten hold roughly 31%. This chain links TRBV10-3 with TRBJ2-5, with 7 bases lining up with TRBD2. The specimen was collected from a patient who underwent chemoradiotherapy. This clonotype was obtained from a human donor with HPV-associated anogenital cancer. As DNA, the CDR3 is TGTGCCATCAGTGAGCGGGGGGTGGGAATCCAAGAGACCCAGTACTTC. As protein: CAISERGVGIQETQYF.